These 9 T cell receptor beta chains share one sample of origin, sequenced in a study of Graves' ophthalmopathy and Graves' hyperthyroidism. TCR beta CDR3 regions were amplified from RNA transcripts. The workflow started with a first-round RT-PCR run with HTBI primers and then moved on to a second-round multiplex PCR. Using its own MiXCR run on the multiplex PCR reads, TCRdb lists one record per CDR3 protein. Found here are a few hundred thousand distinct CDR3 sequences, about 18% of them singletons; the top ten hold roughly 2.3%. Sequenced sample: peripheral blood. These receptors originate from an adult woman with stable Graves' hyperthyroidism.

V usage is TRBV5-6 and J usage is TRBJ2-2; TRBD1 or TRBD2 may be the D gene (7 bases each). CDR1 and CDR2 (germline): SGHDT, YYEEEE. V shed 0 bases and J shed 1 base, with 13 bases lying between them. The CDR3 covers 17 residues. The CDR3 DNA reads TGTGCCAGCAGCTTGGAGACAGGGAGGGGGAACACCGGGGAGCTGTTTTTT. Encoded protein: CASSLETGRGNTGELFF. Combining the CDR3 with reference TRBV5-6 and TRBJ2-2 gives the whole variable domain DAGVTQSPTHLIKTRGQQVTLRCSPKSGHDTVSWYQQALGQGPQFIFQYYEEEERQRGNFPDRFSGHQFPNYSSELNVNALLLGDSALYLCASSLETGRGNTGELFFGEGSRLTVL.

This clonotype was counted at least ten times. The chain uses TRBV28 and TRBJ2-5; TRBD2 matches at 11 bases. The CDR3 consists of 17 residues. Germline CDR1 MDHEN, CDR2 SYDVKM. J gave up 2 bases and V 3 bases, and 8 bases lay outside the gene matches. The CDR3 protein is CASSFLGLAGGQETQYF. CDR3 DNA sequence: TGTGCCAGCAGTTTTCTCGGGCTAGCGGGAGGACAAGAGACCCAGTACTTC.

This clonotype has at least ten counts. V and J are TRBV29-1 and TRBJ2-7; 9 nucleotides align to TRBD1. The CDR3 runs to 14 residues. V was pared by 5 bases and J by 7 bases, with 12 bases of the junction left unmatched. Per germline, CDR1 SQVTM and CDR2 ANQGSEA. In DNA form, the CDR3 reads TGCAGCGTTCCTACCGGGACAGGGACATATGAGCAGTACTTC. Amino acids: CSVPTGTGTYEQYF.

This CDR3 reads CASSNIGLLYEQYF. The CDR3 DNA follows: TGTGCCAGCAGCAACATTGGGTTGCTCTACGAGCAGTACTTC. This sequence joins TRBV7-9 and TRBJ2-7; D gene unclear. Germline lookup yields CDR1 SEHNR and CDR2 FQNEAQ (reference sequence). The V and J ends lost 5 bases and 3 bases respectively, with 14 bases between them. The CDR3 spans 14 residues.

In this sample, this clonotype turned up many times. This chain joins TRBV29-1 and TRBJ2-7; D is unresolved. This CDR3 comprises 10 residues. Between the trimmed V and J ends, which lost 8 bases and 0 bases, there was a span of 5 bases. CDR1 and CDR2 from the germline V gene are SQVTM and ANQGSEA. CDR3 in DNA: TGCAGCCCCAACTCCTACGAGCAGTACTTC. This translates into CSPNSYEQYF.

There are a few counts of this clonotype. A much larger clone is a single base away; this may be a read error. The CDR3 loop is CASSQTIGRNEQYF. The CDR3 bases are TGCGCCAGCAGCCAAACTATCGGGAGGAACGAGCAGTACTTC. The gene calls are TRBV4-1 and TRBJ2-7; 7 bases line up with TRBD2. J was trimmed by 5 bases and V by 2 bases; bases with no gene match: 6. The CDR3 length is 14 residues. CDR1 and CDR2 (germline): MGHRA, YSYEKL.

This clonotype was found many times. The chain recombines TRBV28 with TRBJ1-5; D gene ambiguous. The germline V gene has CDR1 MDHEN and CDR2 SYDVKM. This CDR3 contains 16 residues. The V end was cut by 4 bases, the J end by 1 base, with 14 bases between. The CDR3 DNA reads TGTGCCAGCAGTTCCAAAAGGGAATCAAGCAATCAGCCCCAGCATTTT. Translating it yields CASSSKRESSNQPQHF. Based on the CDR3 plus reference TRBV28 and TRBJ1-5, the full variable domain is DVKVTQSSRYLVKRTGEKVFLECVQDMDHENMFWYRQDPGLGLRLIYFSYDVKMKEKGDIPEGYSVSREKKERFSLILESASTNQTSMYLCASSSKRESSNQPQHFGDGTRLSIL.

This clonotype was seen a handful of times. The V gene is TRBV5-1, the J gene TRBJ2-5; 7 nucleotides line up with TRBD1. Per the germline V gene, CDR1 is SGHRS and CDR2 is YFSETQ. Trimming at V came to 5 bases and at J to 4 bases, leaving 8 bases not matched to a gene. The CDR3 is made up of 14 amino acids. DNA for the CDR3: TGCGCCAGCAGTATACAGGGGATCGGAGAGACCCAGTACTTC. It is translated as CASSIQGIGETQYF.

The sample holds a few counts of this clonotype. The V gene is TRBV5-6, the J gene TRBJ1-2; D is undetermined. The CDR3 is 14 residues long. The V gene's germline CDR1 is SGHDT and CDR2 YYEEEE. V lost 0 bases and J lost 2, with 8 bases in between. CDR3 sequence: CASSLGRRNYGYTF. The DNA of the CDR3 is TGTGCCAGCAGCTTGGGACGCCGGAACTATGGCTACACCTTC.